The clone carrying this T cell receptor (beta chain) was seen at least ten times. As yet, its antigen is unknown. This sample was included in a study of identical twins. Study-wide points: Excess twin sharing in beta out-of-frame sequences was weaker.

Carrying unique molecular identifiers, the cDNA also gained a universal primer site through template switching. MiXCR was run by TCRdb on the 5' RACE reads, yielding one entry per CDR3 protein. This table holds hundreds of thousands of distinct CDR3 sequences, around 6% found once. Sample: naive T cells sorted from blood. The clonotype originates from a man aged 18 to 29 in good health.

CDR3 sequence (DNA): TGTGCCAGCAGTTCCCTTGTGGAGACCCAGTACTTC. As protein: CASSSLVETQYF. V gene TRBV12-3 or TRBV12-4 combines with J gene TRBJ2-5; unclear D gene. The CDR3 runs 12 residues. V lost 4 bases, J lost 5 bases, and 8 bases lay in between.